This paragraph covers one T cell receptor beta chain sequence. Antigen specificity is unknown. This sample is part of a study of OX40 agonist ivuxolimab in advanced cancers. Study-wide background: Dose-escalation patients were diagnosed with hepatocellular carcinoma, melanoma, renal cell cancer or head and neck cancer. The dose-escalation cohort was around 83% male, with a mean age of around 54 years, ranging roughly 20 to 80.

Germline CDR1 is SGDLS and CDR2 is YYNGEE. With 4 bases clipped from V and 2 bases from J, the junction kept 8 bases outside the gene matches. This CDR3 is 15 amino acids long. Study-wide results and caveats: Patients with a partial response at 0.1-3.0 mg/kg had among the lowest clonal expansion.

TCRdb keeps only in-frame clones here, not all; method: immunoSEQ multiplex PCR. The data contain 30,000 or so clones, 90% of them seen just once; the ten biggest clones take up 24%. The specimen was CD4+ or CD8+ T cells sorted from blood, collected in a trial of the OX40 agonist ivuxolimab. This chain joins TRBV9 and TRBJ2-7, with 8 bases matching TRBD1. The clonotype was recovered from an adult with an advanced solid tumor such as melanoma, head and neck, liver or kidney cancer. In DNA, the CDR3 is TGTGCCAGCAGCCAAAGTTCAGGGGGCACCTACGAGCAGTACTTC. The encoded protein is CASSQSSGGTYEQYF.